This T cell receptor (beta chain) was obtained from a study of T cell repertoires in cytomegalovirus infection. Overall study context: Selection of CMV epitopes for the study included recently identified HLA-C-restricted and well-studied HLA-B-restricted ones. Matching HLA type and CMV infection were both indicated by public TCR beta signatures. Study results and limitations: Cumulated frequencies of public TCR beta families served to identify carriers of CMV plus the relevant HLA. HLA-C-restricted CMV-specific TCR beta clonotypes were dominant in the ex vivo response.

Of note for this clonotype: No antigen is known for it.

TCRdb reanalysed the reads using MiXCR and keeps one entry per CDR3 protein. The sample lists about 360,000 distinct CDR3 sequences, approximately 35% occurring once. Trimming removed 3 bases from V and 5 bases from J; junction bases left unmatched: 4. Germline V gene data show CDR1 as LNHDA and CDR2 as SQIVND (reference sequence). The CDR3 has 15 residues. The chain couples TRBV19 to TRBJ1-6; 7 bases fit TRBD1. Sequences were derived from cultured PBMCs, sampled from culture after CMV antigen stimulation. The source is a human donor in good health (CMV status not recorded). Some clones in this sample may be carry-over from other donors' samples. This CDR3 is CASSISRGDNSPLHF. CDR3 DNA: TGTGCCAGTAGTATTTCCAGGGGGGATAATTCACCCCTCCACTTT.